The clone carrying this T cell receptor (beta chain) was picked up a small number of times. Its antigen is not identified. The sample comes from a study of beta chain features in type 1 diabetes. On the study more broadly: Patients were similar to healthy donors in age and gender (as well as in cell yields). Across the samples, roughly 98 million sorted cells were examined in total.

Expressed TCRB transcripts got sequenced, as all isolated RNA was reverse transcribed. Measured with immunoSEQ multiplex PCR; TCRdb has only the in-frame clones, and not every one. The table shows approximately 280,000 clones, with over 14% occurring only once. The study, taken as a whole, reports: For Type 1 diabetes patients, all four CD4+ subsets carried TCRB CDR3s that were moderately but significantly shorter.

V gave up 7 bases and J gave up 4 bases; unmatched junction bases: 8. In germline, CDR1 is SNHLY, CDR2 FYNNEI. There are 14 residues in the CDR3. On average, the one heparinised blood draw given by each donor was approximately 100 mL. Sequencing was done on a sample of naive CD4+ T cells from blood. This receptor was obtained from a young man with type 1 diabetes. The gene calls are TRBV2 and TRBJ1-1; 8 bases agree with TRBD1. The CDR3, as DNA: TGTGCCAGCACCGTAGACAGGGGCGGCACTGAAGCTTTCTTT. Protein: CASTVDRGGTEAFF.